The sequence of this T cell receptor beta chain was determined in a study of T cell responses to AZD1222 COVID-19 vaccine. General study points: Clonal diversity may have been underestimated in mostly white British donors. At 160-218 and 743-854, vaccine-associated CD4 TCRs were dominant, and they spanned spike. Repertoires were collected only later (after the peak T cell response had occurred).

Concerning this clone: Its specificity is unknown.

This CDR3 is 13 amino acids long. The V gene's germline CDR1 is KGHSY and CDR2 FQNENV. Trimming took 0 bases from V and 3 from J, leaving 6 bases between them. The protocol was immunoSEQ multiplex PCR, while the TCRdb copy is restricted to in-frame clones and leaves out a portion. The data hold around 110,000 clones, with about 90% observed a single time. Some second doses came at about 4 weeks and others at about 12 weeks; these were pooled. V is TRBV16 and J is TRBJ2-7; D not certain. The source of this sequence is an adult who received the AZD1222 COVID-19 vaccine. The sample was peripheral blood, taken 28 days after the second AZD1222 dose. The CDR3 DNA sequence: TGTGCCAGCAGCCAATCGTGGCGCTACGAGCAGTACTTC. Its translation is CASSQSWRYEQYF.